These 26 T cell receptor beta chains originate from one sample sequenced in a study of T-cell memory formation after mild COVID-19. TCRdb re-analysed the 5' RACE reads in MiXCR, keeping a single row per CDR3 protein. The profile shows just over 150,000 distinct CDR3 sequences, less than 40% of them singletons. Sequenced sample: PBMCs or a T cell subset sorted from them (not recorded which). These receptors originate from an adult woman who had mild COVID-19 (a few samples of this study predate the infection). Cell type and time point are not known.

The table lists this clonotype with a few counts. The chain recombines TRBV5-1 with TRBJ2-1; 14 bases line up with TRBD2. V lost 5 bases, J lost 8 bases, and 6 bases stayed unmatched. The germline V gene encodes CDR1 SGHRS and CDR2 YFSETQ. The CDR3 totals 15 residues. CDR3 region: CASRPTSGGADEQFF. The CDR3, as DNA: TGCGCCAGCAGACCGACTAGCGGGGGGGCCGATGAGCAGTTCTTC.

The rearrangement links TRBV27 to TRBJ2-3, with 9 bases that match TRBD2. The CDR3 contains 15 residues. In germline, CDR1 is MNHEY, CDR2 SMNVEV (reference sequence). The J segment lost 4 bases and the V segment lost 2 bases, leaving 4 bases of the junction unmatched. CDR3 in amino acids: CASSLGAGGPDTQYF. CDR3 sequence (DNA): TGTGCCAGCAGTTTAGGGGCGGGGGGGCCAGATACGCAGTATTTT.

J is TRBJ2-5 and V is TRBV5-1, with D possibly called TRBD1 or TRBD2 (5 bases each). The V gene lost 0 bases and the J gene lost 5 bases, with 14 bases spanning the gap. The CDR3 runs 15 residues. Per the germline V gene, CDR1 is SGHRS and CDR2 is YFSETQ. CDR3 in amino acids: CASSLGDPQRETQYF. In DNA form, the CDR3 reads TGCGCCAGCAGCTTGGGGGACCCCCAAAGGGAGACCCAGTACTTC.

This clonotype came up a few times. V and J are TRBV7-9 and TRBJ1-3; D gene unclear. The V end lost 2 bases, the J end lost 0 bases, and 5 bases lay between the germline ends. Germline loops: CDR1 SEHNR, CDR2 FQNEAQ (reference sequence). The CDR3 loop spans 14 amino acids. CDR3 in DNA: TGTGCCAGCAGCTTAATTCGCTCTGGAAACACCATATATTTT. Protein sequence: CASSLIRSGNTIYF.

Only a few counts were recorded for this clonotype. The V and J genes are TRBV5-5 and TRBJ1-3, with D perhaps TRBD1 (6 bases). V gave up 2 bases and J gave up 0 bases, with 9 bases separating them. This CDR3 region has 15 residues. CDR1 is SGHKS and CDR2 is YYEKEE in the germline V gene (reference sequence). The CDR3, as DNA: TGTGCCAGCAGCTTCGGAGGGGGCTCTGGAAACACCATATATTTT. It translates to CASSFGGGSGNTIYF.

This clonotype was seen a handful of times. The chain recombines TRBV12-3 or TRBV12-4 with TRBJ1-3, with D perhaps matching TRBD1 (6 bases). There are 16 residues in the CDR3. Trimming stripped 5 bases from V and 0 bases from J, with 14 bases between. CDR3 in amino acids: CASSPRQGLSGNTIYF. CDR3 nucleotide sequence: TGTGCCAGCAGTCCCAGGCAGGGGCTCTCTGGAAACACCATATATTTT.

This chain links TRBV6-2 or TRBV6-3 with TRBJ2-7, with a possible D match to TRBD2 (6 bases). Trimming removed 7 bases from V and 0 bases from J, with 19 bases in between. Germline lookup yields CDR1 MNHEY and CDR2 SVGEGT. This CDR3 has 16 amino acids. CDR3 sequence reads: CASTRDDGGSSYEQYF. The CDR3 bases are TGTGCCAGCACCCGCGACGACGGAGGGTCCTCCTACGAGCAGTACTTC.

V is TRBV9 and J is TRBJ2-3; 10 positions agree with TRBD1. There are 16 residues in the CDR3. Germline loops: CDR1 SGDLS, CDR2 YYNGEE. The V and J ends lost 3 bases and 3 bases, in that order; junction bases with no gene match: 7. CDR3 DNA sequence: TGTGCCAGCAGCGCCAACGCGGGACAGGGGACAGATACGCAGTATTTT. Translation: CASSANAGQGTDTQYF.

This clonotype was seen a handful of times. V usage is TRBV11-2 and J usage is TRBJ1-1; D is undetermined. Trimming shortened V by 1 base and J by 11 bases, and 8 bases separated the two germline ends. Per the germline V gene, CDR1 is SGHAT and CDR2 is FQNNGV. The CDR3 loop spans 11 amino acids. The CDR3: CASSLAGNAFF. CDR3 DNA: TGTGCCAGCAGCTTAGCGGGGAACGCTTTCTTT.

Only one count was recorded for this clonotype. J is TRBJ1-2 and V is TRBV2; possibly TRBD1 for D (6 bases). The CDR3 runs to 15 residues. Trimming pared 1 base from V and 4 bases from J, leaving 13 bases between. Germline loops: CDR1 SNHLY, CDR2 FYNNEI. The DNA of the CDR3 is TGTGCCAGCAGTGAAGAGGCAGGGGCGATCTATGGCTACACCTTC. This codes for CASSEEAGAIYGYTF.

This clonotype was observed a few times. The CDR3, as DNA: TGTGCCAGCCACGAGGAGGGACCGGCCCTCCACTTT. Its translation is CASHEEGPALHF. This chain connects TRBV7-2 to TRBJ1-6; a weak D match, TRBD1 (5 bases). V was trimmed by 8 bases and J by 14 bases, leaving 16 bases between them. The CDR3 extends over 12 amino acids. Per germline, CDR1 SGHTA and CDR2 FQGNSA.

This chain links TRBV30 with TRBJ1-2; a weak D match, TRBD1 (5 bases). V lost 0 bases and J lost 5, with 10 bases in between. CDR3 length equals 13 residues. Germline CDR1 is GTSNPN and CDR2 is SVGIG (reference sequence). As DNA, the CDR3 is TGTGCCTGGAGTGTGTTGGGGGGATATGGCTACACCTTC. Protein sequence: CAWSVLGGYGYTF.

This clonotype was seen only a few times. The V and J genes are TRBV5-1 and TRBJ2-3, with 9 bases that match TRBD1. V was pared by 0 bases and J by 1 base, with 9 bases of the junction left unmatched. This CDR3 is 18 amino acids long. Germline V CDR1 and CDR2: SGHRS, YFSETQ. CDR3 DNA: TGCGCCAGCAGCTTGGGCGCTACAGGGGGCTGGGGCACAGATACGCAGTATTTT. This codes for CASSLGATGGWGTDTQYF.

The CDR3 here is CASSLAARRTDTQYF. The CDR3 DNA sequence: TGTGCCAGCAGCTTGGCGGCCAGGCGCACAGATACGCAGTATTTT. The chain employs TRBV5-6 and TRBJ2-3; D not resolved. V was shortened by 0 bases and J by 1 base, with 9 bases between the two germline ends. Per the germline V gene, CDR1 is SGHDT and CDR2 is YYEEEE. The CDR3 is made up of 15 amino acids.

The CDR3 loop reads CASSLSTTGGNTEAFF. In DNA form, the CDR3 reads TGTGCCAGCAGTTTATCTACGACAGGGGGCAACACTGAAGCTTTCTTT. This chain links TRBV27 with TRBJ1-1; TRBD1 matches at 10 bases. CDR1 is MNHEY, CDR2 SMNVEV, per germline (reference sequence). The CDR3 contains 16 residues. Losses at the gene ends were 0 bases for V and 2 bases for J; bases not matched to a gene: 3.

The J gene is TRBJ2-1, the V gene TRBV7-2; 7 nucleotides line up with TRBD2. V gave up 8 bases and J gave up 4 bases; unmatched junction bases: 11. CDR3 length: 15 amino acids. Germline CDR1 SGHTA, CDR2 FQGNSA. The CDR3 region is CASCLAASPYNEQFF. In nucleotides, the CDR3 is TGTGCCAGCTGCCTAGCGGCCTCCCCTTACAATGAGCAGTTCTTC.

The genes are TRBV9 and TRBJ2-5, with 7 bases that match TRBD1. Germline V CDR1 and CDR2: SGDLS, YYNGEE. The CDR3 has 15 residues. Germline trimming cut 4 bases from V and 5 bases from J; bases unmatched to any gene: 11. CDR3 protein: CASSTSSQGQETQYF. The DNA for the CDR3 is TGTGCCAGCAGCACCAGCTCACAGGGGCAGGAGACCCAGTACTTC.

This clonotype was observed a few times. The V gene is TRBV7-3, the J gene TRBJ2-5, with D possibly matching TRBD2 (7 bases). CDR3 length: 13 amino acids. Trimming removed 5 bases from V and 3 bases from J, with 10 bases in between. CDR1 and CDR2 (germline): SGHTA, FQGTGA. CDR3 bases: TGTGCCAGCAGCCGCGGGGGCGAAGAGACCCAGTACTTC. Its translation: CASSRGGEETQYF.

This clonotype was counted only a few times. This chain joins TRBV12-3 or TRBV12-4 and TRBJ2-3; TRBD1 or TRBD2 may be the D gene (6 bases each). The CDR3 length is 14 residues. V lost 10 bases and J lost 4, with 18 bases in between. In DNA form, the CDR3 reads TGTGCCACCCCGGGGGCAGGGAGTCCAGATACGCAGTATTTT. Translating it yields CATPGAGSPDTQYF.

The V and J genes are TRBV20-1 and TRBJ1-1, with 7 bases identical to TRBD1. In germline, CDR1 is DFQATT, CDR2 SNEGSKA (reference sequence). V dropped 5 bases and J dropped 5; count of bases not matched to a gene: 11. The length of the CDR3 is 14 residues. The CDR3 DNA is TGCAGTGCTGGGCGGGGTCAGGGGGGTACTGAAGCTTTCTTT. It encodes CSAGRGQGGTEAFF.

The chain recombines TRBV2 with TRBJ2-4; a possible D gene is TRBD2 (5 bases). The germline gives CDR1 SNHLY, CDR2 FYNNEI. Trimming removed 6 bases from V and 5 bases from J, with 17 bases in between. The CDR3 sequence is 15 residues long. The CDR3 DNA is TGTGCCAGCAGGGATGGCTCCGCTAGCCAAAACATTCAGTACTTC. Protein sequence: CASRDGSASQNIQYF.

The chain recombines TRBV12-3 or TRBV12-4 with TRBJ2-7, with TRBD2 matching 9 bases. Trimming at V came to 2 bases and at J to 4 bases, leaving 3 bases not matched to a gene. The CDR3 covers 14 residues. The DNA for the CDR3 is TGTGCCAGCAGTTTAAGGACTAGCGAGTACGAGCAGTACTTC. Its protein is CASSLRTSEYEQYF.

This sequence joins TRBV5-1 and TRBJ2-1, with D tentatively TRBD1 or TRBD2 (5 bases each). Deletions cut 3 bases from V and 7 bases from J, with 20 bases between. The CDR3 is 16 residues long. Per germline, CDR1 SGHRS and CDR2 YFSETQ. CDR3 residues: CASSYQGRDHRNEQFF. CDR3 sequence (DNA): TGCGCCAGCAGCTACCAAGGCCGGGACCATAGGAATGAGCAGTTCTTC.

V is TRBV27 and J is TRBJ1-2; D unclear. The CDR3 is made up of 16 amino acids. The germline CDR1 and CDR2 sequences are MNHEY and SMNVEV (reference sequence). V shed 0 bases and J shed 2 bases, with 13 bases lying between them. In DNA form, the CDR3 reads TGTGCCAGCAGTTTATCGAAGAACAGTCTCAACTATGGCTACACCTTC. Encoded protein: CASSLSKNSLNYGYTF.

The chain joins TRBV15 to TRBJ1-2; D remains unclear. The V end lost 4 bases, the J end lost 4 bases, and 10 bases lay between the germline ends. Germline lookup yields CDR1 LNHNV and CDR2 YYDKDF (reference sequence). This CDR3 comprises 13 residues. The CDR3 sequence: CATSMAGSYGYTF. The DNA for the CDR3 is TGTGCCACCAGCATGGCGGGTTCCTATGGCTACACCTTC.

The J gene is TRBJ1-5, the V gene TRBV5-5, with TRBD1 matching over 7 bases. After removal of 4 bases from V and 0 bases from J, the junction contained 1 base not matched to a gene. Germline CDR1 SGHKS, CDR2 YYEKEE (reference sequence). The CDR3 contains 14 residues. The CDR3 loop reads CASSRDSSNQPQHF. The CDR3 DNA reads as TGTGCCAGCAGCCGGGACAGTAGCAATCAGCCCCAGCATTTT.